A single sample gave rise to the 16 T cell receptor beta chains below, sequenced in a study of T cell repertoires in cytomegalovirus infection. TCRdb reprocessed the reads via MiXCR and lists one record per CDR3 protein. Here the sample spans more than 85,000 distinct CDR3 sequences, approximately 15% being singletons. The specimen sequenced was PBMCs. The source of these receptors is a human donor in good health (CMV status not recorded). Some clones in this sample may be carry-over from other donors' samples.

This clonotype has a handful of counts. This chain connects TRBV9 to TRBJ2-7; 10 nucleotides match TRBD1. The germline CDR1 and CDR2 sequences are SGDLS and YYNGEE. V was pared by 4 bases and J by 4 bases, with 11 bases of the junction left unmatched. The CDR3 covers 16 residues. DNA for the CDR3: TGTGCCAGCAGCCCATGGGGGGGGACAGGGGAGTACGAGCAGTACTTC. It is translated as CASSPWGGTGEYEQYF.

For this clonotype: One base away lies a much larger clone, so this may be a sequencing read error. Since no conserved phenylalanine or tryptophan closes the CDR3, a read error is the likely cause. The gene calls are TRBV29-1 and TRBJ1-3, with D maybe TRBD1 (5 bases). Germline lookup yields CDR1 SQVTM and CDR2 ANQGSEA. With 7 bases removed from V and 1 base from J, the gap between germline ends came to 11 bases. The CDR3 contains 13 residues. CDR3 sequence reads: CSAGGESGNTIYL. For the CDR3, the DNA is TGCAGCGCCGGGGGGGAGTCTGGAAACACCATATATTTA.

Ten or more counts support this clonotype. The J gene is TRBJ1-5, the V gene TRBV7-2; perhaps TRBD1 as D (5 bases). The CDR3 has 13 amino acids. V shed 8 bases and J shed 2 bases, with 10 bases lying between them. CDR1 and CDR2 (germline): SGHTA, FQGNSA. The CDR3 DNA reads TGTGCCAGCGGGGCACAGGGCAATCAGCCCCAGCATTTT. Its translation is CASGAQGNQPQHF.

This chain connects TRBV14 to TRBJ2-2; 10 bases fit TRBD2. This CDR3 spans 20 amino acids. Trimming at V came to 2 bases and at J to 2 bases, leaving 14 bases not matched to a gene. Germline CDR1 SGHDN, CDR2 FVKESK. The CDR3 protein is CASSQPRGSGGPKNTGELFF. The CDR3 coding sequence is TGTGCCAGCAGCCAACCGCGCGGTAGCGGGGGGCCGAAAAACACCGGGGAGCTGTTTTTT. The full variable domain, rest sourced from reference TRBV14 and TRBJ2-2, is EAGVTQFPSHSVIEKGQTVTLRCDPISGHDNLYWYRRVMGKEIKFLLHFVKESKQDESGMPNNRFLAERTGGTYSTLKVQPAELEDSGVYFCASSQPRGSGGPKNTGELFFGEGSRLTVL.

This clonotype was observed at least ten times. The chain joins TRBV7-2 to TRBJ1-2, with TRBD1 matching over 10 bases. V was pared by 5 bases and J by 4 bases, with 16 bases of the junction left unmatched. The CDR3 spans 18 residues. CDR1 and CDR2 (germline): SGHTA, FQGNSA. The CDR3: CASSPGQGIYLLSYGYTF. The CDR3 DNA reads TGTGCCAGCAGCCCGGGACAGGGGATCTACCTTCTTTCCTATGGCTACACCTTC.

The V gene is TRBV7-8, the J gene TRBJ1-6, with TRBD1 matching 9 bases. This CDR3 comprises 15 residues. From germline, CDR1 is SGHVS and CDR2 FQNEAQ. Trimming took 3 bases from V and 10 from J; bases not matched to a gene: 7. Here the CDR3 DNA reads TGTGCCAGCAGCTTTGGTAGGACAGGGGCATCACCCCTCCACTTT. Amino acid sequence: CASSFGRTGASPLHF.

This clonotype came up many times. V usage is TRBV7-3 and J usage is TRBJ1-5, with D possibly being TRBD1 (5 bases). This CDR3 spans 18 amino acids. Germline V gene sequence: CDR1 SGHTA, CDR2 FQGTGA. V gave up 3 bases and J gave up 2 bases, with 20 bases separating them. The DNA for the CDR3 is TGTGCCAGCAGCTTTGGGAGGACCACAGGATCGGGCAATCAGCCCCAGCATTTT. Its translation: CASSFGRTTGSGNQPQHF.

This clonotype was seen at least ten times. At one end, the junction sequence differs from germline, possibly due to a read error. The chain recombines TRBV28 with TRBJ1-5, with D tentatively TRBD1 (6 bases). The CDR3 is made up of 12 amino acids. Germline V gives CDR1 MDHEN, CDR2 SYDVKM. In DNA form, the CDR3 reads TGTGCCAGCAGTACGGGGACAAACCTTTTGAATTTT. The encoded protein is CASSTGTNLLNF.

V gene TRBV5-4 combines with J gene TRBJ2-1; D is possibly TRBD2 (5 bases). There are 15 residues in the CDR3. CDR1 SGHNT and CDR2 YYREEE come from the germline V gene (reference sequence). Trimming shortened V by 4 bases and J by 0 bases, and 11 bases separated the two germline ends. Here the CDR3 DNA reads TGTGCCAGCAGCCCTCGGAGGACCTCCTACAATGAGCAGTTCTTC. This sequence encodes CASSPRRTSYNEQFF.

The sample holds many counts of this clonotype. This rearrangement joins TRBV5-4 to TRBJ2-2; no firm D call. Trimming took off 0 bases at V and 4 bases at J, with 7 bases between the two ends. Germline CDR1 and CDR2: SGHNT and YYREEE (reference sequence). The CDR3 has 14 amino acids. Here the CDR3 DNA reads TGTGCCAGCAGCTTGGCCGGCTTCACCGGGGAGCTGTTTTTT. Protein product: CASSLAGFTGELFF.

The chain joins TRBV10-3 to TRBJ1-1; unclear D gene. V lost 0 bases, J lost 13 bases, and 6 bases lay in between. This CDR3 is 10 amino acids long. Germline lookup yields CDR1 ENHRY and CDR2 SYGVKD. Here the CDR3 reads CAISESSFFF. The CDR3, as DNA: TGTGCCATCAGTGAGTCTTCATTTTTCTTT.

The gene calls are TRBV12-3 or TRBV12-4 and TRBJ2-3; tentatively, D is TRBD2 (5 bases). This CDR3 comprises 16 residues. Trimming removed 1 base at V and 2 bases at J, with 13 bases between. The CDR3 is CASSLVGERFTDTQYF. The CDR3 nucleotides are TGTGCCAGCAGTTTAGTCGGGGAGCGGTTCACAGATACGCAGTATTTT.

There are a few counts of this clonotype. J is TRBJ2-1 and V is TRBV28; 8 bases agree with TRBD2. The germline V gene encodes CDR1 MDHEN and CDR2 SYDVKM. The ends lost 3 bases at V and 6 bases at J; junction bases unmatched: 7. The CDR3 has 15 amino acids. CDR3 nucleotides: TGTGCCAGCAGTTTTGCGGGGGGCCGGGTCAATGAGCAGTTCTTC. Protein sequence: CASSFAGGRVNEQFF.

CDR3 DNA sequence: TGTGCCAGCAGCGTAACAGGGGAGTATTCACCCCTCCACTTT. This sequence encodes CASSVTGEYSPLHF. The chain employs TRBV9 and TRBJ1-6, with 7 nucleotides matching TRBD1. Per the germline V gene, CDR1 is SGDLS and CDR2 is YYNGEE. The ends lost 1 base at V and 8 bases at J; junction bases unmatched: 3. The CDR3 totals 14 residues.

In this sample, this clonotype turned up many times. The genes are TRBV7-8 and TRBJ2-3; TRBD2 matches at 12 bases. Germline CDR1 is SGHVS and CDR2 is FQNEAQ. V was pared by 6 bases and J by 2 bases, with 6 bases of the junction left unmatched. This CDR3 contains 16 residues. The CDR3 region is CASSTGTSGLTDTQYF. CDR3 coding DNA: TGTGCCAGCAGTACCGGGACTAGCGGGCTCACAGATACGCAGTATTTT.

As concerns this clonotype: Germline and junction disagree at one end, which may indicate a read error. CDR3 DNA sequence: TGCAGCGTTGAGGAGGGGGGGATCGCACCCCTCTTT. Its protein product is CSVEEGGIAPLF. The gene calls are TRBV29-1 and TRBJ2-3; possibly TRBD2 for D (7 bases). CDR1 is SQVTM and CDR2 is ANQGSEA in the germline V gene. The CDR3 sequence is 12 residues long.